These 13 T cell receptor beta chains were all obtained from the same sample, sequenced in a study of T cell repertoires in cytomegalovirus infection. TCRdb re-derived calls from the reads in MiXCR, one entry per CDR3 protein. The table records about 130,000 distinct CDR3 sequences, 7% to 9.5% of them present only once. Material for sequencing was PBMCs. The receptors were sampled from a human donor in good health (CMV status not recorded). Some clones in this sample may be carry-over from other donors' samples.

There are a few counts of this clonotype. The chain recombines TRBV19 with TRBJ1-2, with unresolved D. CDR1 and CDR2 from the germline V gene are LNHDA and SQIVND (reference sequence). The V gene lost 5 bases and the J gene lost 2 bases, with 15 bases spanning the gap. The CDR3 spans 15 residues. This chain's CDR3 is CASSERSLGNYGYTF. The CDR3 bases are TGTGCCAGTAGTGAGAGGAGCCTTGGAAACTATGGCTACACCTTC.

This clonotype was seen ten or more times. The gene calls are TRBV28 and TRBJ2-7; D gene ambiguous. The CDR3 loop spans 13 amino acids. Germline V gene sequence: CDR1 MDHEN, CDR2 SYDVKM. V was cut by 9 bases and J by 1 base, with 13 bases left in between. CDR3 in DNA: TGTGCCAGTTCCACCGATTCATCCTACGAGCAGTACTTC. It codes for CASSTDSSYEQYF.

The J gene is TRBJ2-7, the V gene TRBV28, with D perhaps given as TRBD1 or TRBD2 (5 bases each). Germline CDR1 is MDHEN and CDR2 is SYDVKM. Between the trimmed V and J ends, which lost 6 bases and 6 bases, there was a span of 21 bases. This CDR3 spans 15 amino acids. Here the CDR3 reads CASRRDGVPLGEQYF. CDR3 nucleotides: TGTGCCAGCAGACGGGACGGCGTACCCCTGGGCGAGCAGTACTTC.

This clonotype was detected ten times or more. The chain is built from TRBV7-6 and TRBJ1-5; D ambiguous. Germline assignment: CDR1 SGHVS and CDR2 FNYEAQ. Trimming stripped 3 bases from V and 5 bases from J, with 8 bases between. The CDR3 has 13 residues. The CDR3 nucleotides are TGTGCCAGCAGCTTTAGTTCCTATCAGCCCCAGCATTTT. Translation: CASSFSSYQPQHF.

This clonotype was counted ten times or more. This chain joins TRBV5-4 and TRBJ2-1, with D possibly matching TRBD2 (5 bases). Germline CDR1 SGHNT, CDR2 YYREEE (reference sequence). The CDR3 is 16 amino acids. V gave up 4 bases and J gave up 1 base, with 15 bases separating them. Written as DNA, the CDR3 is TGTGCCAGCAGCGTCGGTCAGCGGCGTTCCTACAATGAGCAGTTCTTC. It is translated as CASSVGQRRSYNEQFF.

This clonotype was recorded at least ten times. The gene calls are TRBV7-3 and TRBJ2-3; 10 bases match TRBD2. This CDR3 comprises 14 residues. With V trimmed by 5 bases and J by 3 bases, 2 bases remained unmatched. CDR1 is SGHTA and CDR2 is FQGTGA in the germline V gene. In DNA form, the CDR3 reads TGTGCCAGCAGCGGTAGCGGGGGGACAGATACGCAGTATTTT. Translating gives CASSGSGGTDTQYF.

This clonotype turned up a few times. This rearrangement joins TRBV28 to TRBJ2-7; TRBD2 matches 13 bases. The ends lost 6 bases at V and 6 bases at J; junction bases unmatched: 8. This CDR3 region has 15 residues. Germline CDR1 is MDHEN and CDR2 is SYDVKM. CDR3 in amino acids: CASRPTSGGSSEQYF. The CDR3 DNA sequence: TGTGCCAGCAGACCGACTAGCGGGGGGTCTTCCGAGCAGTACTTC.

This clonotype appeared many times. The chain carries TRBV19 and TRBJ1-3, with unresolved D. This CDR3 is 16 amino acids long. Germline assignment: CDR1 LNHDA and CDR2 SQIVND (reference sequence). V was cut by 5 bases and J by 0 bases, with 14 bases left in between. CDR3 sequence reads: CASSATPRSSGNTIYF. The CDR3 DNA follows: TGTGCCAGTAGTGCTACACCTCGGTCCTCTGGAAACACCATATATTTT.

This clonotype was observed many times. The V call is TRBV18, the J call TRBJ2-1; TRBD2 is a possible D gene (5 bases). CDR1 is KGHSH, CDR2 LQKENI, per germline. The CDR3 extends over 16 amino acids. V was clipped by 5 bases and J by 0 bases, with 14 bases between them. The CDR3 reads CASSGGVPSSYNEQFF. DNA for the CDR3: TGTGCCAGCTCAGGAGGTGTCCCAAGCTCCTACAATGAGCAGTTCTTC.

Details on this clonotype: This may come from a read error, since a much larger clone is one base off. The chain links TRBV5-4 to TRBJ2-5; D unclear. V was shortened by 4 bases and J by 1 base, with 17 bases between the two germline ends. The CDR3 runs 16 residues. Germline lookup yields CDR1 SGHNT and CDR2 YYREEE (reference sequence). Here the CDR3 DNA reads TGTGCCAGCAGCCTCCGGTTGAGAGATATCCAAGAGACCCAGTACTTC. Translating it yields CASSLRLRDIQETQYF.

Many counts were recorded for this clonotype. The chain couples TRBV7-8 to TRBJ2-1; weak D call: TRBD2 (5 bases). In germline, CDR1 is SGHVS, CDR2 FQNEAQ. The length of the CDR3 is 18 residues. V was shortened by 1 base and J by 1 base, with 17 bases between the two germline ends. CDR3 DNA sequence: TGTGCCAGCAGCTTAGTCCCAGGACTTTTCCTATCCTACAATGAGCAGTTCTTC. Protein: CASSLVPGLFLSYNEQFF.

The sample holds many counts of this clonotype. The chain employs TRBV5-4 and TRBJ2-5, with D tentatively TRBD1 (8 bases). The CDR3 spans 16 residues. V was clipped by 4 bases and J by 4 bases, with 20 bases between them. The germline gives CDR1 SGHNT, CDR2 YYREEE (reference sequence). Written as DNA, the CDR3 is TGTGCCAGCAGCCCAAGAAGCGGGACAGGAAGAGAGACCCAGTACTTC. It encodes CASSPRSGTGRETQYF.

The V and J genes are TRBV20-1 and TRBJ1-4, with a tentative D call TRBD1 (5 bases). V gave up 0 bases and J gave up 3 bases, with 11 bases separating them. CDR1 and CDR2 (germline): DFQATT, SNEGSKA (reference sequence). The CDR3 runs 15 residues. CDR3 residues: CSARDADRANEKLFF. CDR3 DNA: TGCAGTGCTAGAGATGCAGACAGAGCTAATGAAAAACTGTTTTTT.